Following are 32 T cell receptor beta chains from one sample sequenced in a study of shared clonotypes between healthy human individuals. Sequenced by immunoSEQ multiplex PCR; TCRdb stores in-frame clones only, minus some. Of approximately 500,000 clones listed, 75% to 80% are singletons. The sequencing input was PBMCs. The receptors come from a woman in her 40s in good health. Some clones in this sample may be carry-over from other donors' samples.

The rearrangement joins TRBV9 to TRBJ2-1; D is perhaps TRBD2 (5 bases). This CDR3 region has 20 residues. The V gene's germline CDR1 is SGDLS and CDR2 YYNGEE. V lost 3 bases, J lost 0 bases, and 25 bases lay in between. The CDR3: CASSGSQTTPDESSYNEQFF. In DNA, the CDR3 is TGTGCCAGCAGCGGGTCCCAGACTACCCCGGACGAGAGCTCCTACAATGAGCAGTTCTTC. The full variable domain, rest sourced from reference TRBV9 and TRBJ2-1, is DSGVTQTPKHLITATGQRVTLRCSPRSGDLSVYWYQQSLDQGLQFLIQYYNGEERAKGNILERFSAQQFPDLHSELNLSSLELGDSALYFCASSGSQTTPDESSYNEQFFGPGTRLTVL.

The sample holds a few counts of this clone. The CDR3 spells CAWSWLGGTNEKLFF. In nucleotides, the CDR3 is TGTGCCTGGAGTTGGCTCGGGGGCACTAATGAAAAACTGTTTTTT. The V call is TRBV30, the J call TRBJ1-4; TRBD1 might be the D (6 bases). In germline, CDR1 is GTSNPN, CDR2 SVGIG (reference sequence). V lost 2 bases and J 2 bases, leaving 12 bases between the germline ends. The length of the CDR3 is 15 residues.

This sequence joins TRBV30 and TRBJ2-7; weak D call: TRBD1 (5 bases). Trimming removed 2 bases from V and 2 bases from J, with 10 bases in between. The CDR3 loop spans 13 amino acids. Germline CDR1 is GTSNPN and CDR2 is SVGIG (reference sequence). CDR3: CAWSSGPTYEQYF. CDR3 nucleotides: TGTGCCTGGAGTTCAGGGCCGACCTACGAGCAGTACTTC.

This sequence joins TRBV6-5 and TRBJ2-5; TRBD2 agrees at 13 bases. Germline assignment: CDR1 MNHEY and CDR2 SVGAGI. The CDR3 sequence is 15 residues long. V shed 6 bases, J shed 5 bases, and the junction held 6 bases outside the gene matches. The CDR3 sequence: CASSPGLAGEETQYF. CDR3 nucleotide sequence: TGTGCCAGCAGCCCCGGACTAGCGGGGGAGGAGACCCAGTACTTC.

This clone came up once. CDR3: CASSLMTTDTQYF. DNA for the CDR3: TGTGCCAGCAGTTTAATGACAACAGATACGCAGTATTTT. The V call is TRBV28, the J call TRBJ2-3; D ambiguous. Trimming removed 2 bases at V and 3 bases at J, with 6 bases between. Germline values: CDR1 MDHEN, CDR2 SYDVKM. The CDR3 is 13 residues long. The whole variable domain, remainder taken from reference TRBV28 and TRBJ2-3, is DVKVTQSSRYLVKRTGEKVFLECVQDMDHENMFWYRQDPGLGLRLIYFSYDVKMKEKGDIPEGYSVSREKKERFSLILESASTNQTSMYLCASSLMTTDTQYFGPGTRLTVL.

The sample holds one count of this clone. The V gene is TRBV7-9, the J gene TRBJ2-2, with 9 positions matching TRBD1. With 5 bases clipped from V and 13 bases from J, the junction kept 11 bases outside the gene matches. Germline V gene sequence: CDR1 SEHNR, CDR2 FQNEAQ (reference sequence). This CDR3 spans 14 amino acids. The CDR3, as DNA: TGTGCCAGCAGCCCAGCGGCGACAGGGGGGACGCTGTTTTTT. It codes for CASSPAATGGTLFF.

V is TRBV7-8 and J is TRBJ2-1; D unresolved. The CDR3 loop spans 15 amino acids. V lost 4 bases to trimming and J lost 4 bases, with 14 bases between them. CDR1 is SGHVS, CDR2 FQNEAQ, per germline. The CDR3, as DNA: TGTGCCAGCAGCTGGGGTGGGCCCCTTTACAATGAGCAGTTCTTC. It encodes CASSWGGPLYNEQFF.

The chain combines TRBV7-9 with TRBJ2-1, with TRBD2 matching 8 bases. V dropped 5 bases and J dropped 1; count of bases not matched to a gene: 7. Germline assignment: CDR1 SEHNR and CDR2 FQNEAQ (reference sequence). The CDR3 is 16 residues long. The CDR3 sequence: CASSPQRERSYNEQFF. DNA for the CDR3: TGTGCCAGCAGCCCCCAGCGGGAGAGGTCCTACAATGAGCAGTTCTTC.

The CDR3 sequence: CASSRLGTRGNSYNEQFF. CDR3 DNA sequence: TGCGCCAGCAGCCGGCTTGGGACTAGGGGAAACTCCTACAATGAGCAGTTCTTC. The chain uses TRBV4-1 and TRBJ2-1; the match to TRBD2 covers 8 bases. J gave up 0 bases and V 4 bases, and 11 bases lay outside the gene matches. This CDR3 is built from 18 residues. Germline CDR1 reads MGHRA; CDR2 reads YSYEKL.

This clone came up a few times. At the DNA level, this CDR3 is encoded by other sequences in the same sample as well. The chain recombines TRBV30 with TRBJ1-5; perhaps TRBD1 as D (5 bases). The CDR3 consists of 13 residues. Germline assignment: CDR1 GTSNPN and CDR2 SVGIG (reference sequence). Trimming left V 1 base short and J 1 base short, with 5 bases between. CDR3 DNA: TGTGCCTGGAGTGGGGGGAGCAATCAGCCCCAGCATTTT. This sequence encodes CAWSGGSNQPQHF. The full variable domain, completed using reference TRBV30 and TRBJ1-5, is SQTIHQWPATLVQPVGSPLSLECTVEGTSNPNLYWYRQAAGRGLQLLFYSVGIGQISSEVPQNLSASRPQDRQFILSSKKLLLSDSGFYLCAWSGGSNQPQHFGDGTRLSIL.

This chain uses TRBV5-8 with TRBJ2-7; TRBD1 might be the D (6 bases). The CDR3 extends over 17 amino acids. V was trimmed by 1 base and J by 2 bases, leaving 19 bases between them. Germline CDR1 reads SGHTS; CDR2 reads YDEGEE. CDR3 DNA: TGTGCCAGCAGCTTGAAACAGGGTTTCAAGGGGCCCTACGAGCAGTACTTC. It translates to CASSLKQGFKGPYEQYF. Using reference TRBV5-8 and TRBJ2-7 for the parts outside the CDR3, the full variable domain is EAGVTQSPTHLIKTRGQQATLRCSPISGHTSVYWYQQALGLGLQFLLWYDEGEERNRGNFPPRFSGRQFPNYSSELNVNALELEDSALYLCASSLKQGFKGPYEQYFGPGTRLTVT.

The rearrangement uses TRBV11-3 and TRBJ1-1; D is ambiguous. This CDR3 contains 13 residues. Trimming removed 5 bases from V and 3 bases from J, with 10 bases in between. From germline, CDR1 is SGHNT and CDR2 YENEEA. CDR3 amino acids: CASSRGRDTEAFF. In DNA form, the CDR3 reads TGTGCCAGCAGCCGCGGGAGAGACACTGAAGCTTTCTTT.

The chain uses TRBV7-6 and TRBJ2-7, with TRBD1 identical over 8 bases. CDR3 length: 15 amino acids. The germline CDR1 and CDR2 sequences are SGHVS and FNYEAQ. V trimming: 2 bases; J trimming: 6 bases; junction bases outside the gene matches: 9. The CDR3 region has the DNA TGTGCCAGCAGCTTACCGGGACAGGTACGGGGCGAGCAGTACTTC. The encoded protein is CASSLPGQVRGEQYF.

The chain uses TRBV11-3 and TRBJ2-7; D remains ambiguous. V was clipped by 4 bases and J by 2 bases, with 9 bases between them. The CDR3 totals 13 residues. Germline assignment: CDR1 SGHNT and CDR2 YENEEA. CDR3: CASSSRGPYEQYF. The CDR3 bases are TGTGCCAGCAGCTCCCGAGGACCCTACGAGCAGTACTTC.

The V gene is TRBV20-1, the J gene TRBJ1-2; D ambiguous. The germline CDR1 and CDR2 sequences are DFQATT and SNEGSKA (reference sequence). This CDR3 is 11 amino acids long. The V and J ends lost 6 bases and 8 bases respectively, with 13 bases between them. CDR3 amino acids: CSASVGRGYTF. The CDR3, as DNA: TGCAGTGCCAGCGTCGGTCGCGGCTACACCTTC.

The J gene is TRBJ2-5, the V gene TRBV18; perhaps TRBD2 as D (5 bases). Trimming took off 2 bases at V and 4 bases at J, with 17 bases between the two ends. Germline lookup yields CDR1 KGHSH and CDR2 LQKENI. There are 16 residues in the CDR3. CDR3 sequence: CASSPNQGGVGETQYF. The CDR3 nucleotides are TGTGCCAGCTCACCAAACCAAGGAGGAGTTGGAGAGACCCAGTACTTC.

The CDR3 sequence: CAIFDPRGGNTEAFF. Written as DNA, the CDR3 is TGTGCCATCTTCGACCCGCGGGGCGGGAACACTGAAGCTTTCTTT. The gene calls are TRBV19 and TRBJ1-1; tentatively, D is TRBD1 (5 bases). The CDR3 is made up of 15 amino acids. The V end lost 10 bases, the J end lost 1 base, and 19 bases lay between the germline ends. CDR1 is LNHDA and CDR2 is SQIVND in the germline V gene (reference sequence). Complete variable domain (other parts from reference TRBV19 and TRBJ1-1): DGGITQSPKYLFRKEGQNVTLSCEQNLNHDAMYWYRQDPGQGLRLIYYSQIVNDFQKGDIAEGYSVSREKKESFPLTVTSAQKNPTAFYLCAIFDPRGGNTEAFFGQGTRLTVV.

CDR3 amino acids: CASSSPGRVGYTF. The CDR3 bases are TGTGCCAGCAGCTCCCCCGGGCGGGTCGGCTACACCTTC. The chain uses TRBV7-6 and TRBJ1-2; D not resolved. The CDR3 loop spans 13 amino acids. Trimming left V 4 bases short and J 8 bases short, with 14 bases between. Germline V lookup: CDR1 SGHVS, CDR2 FNYEAQ.

The DNA for the CDR3 is TGCGCCAGCAGCGCCAAAGAGGGGCGCGGCAATGAGCAGTTCTTC. This encodes CASSAKEGRGNEQFF. The J gene is TRBJ2-1, the V gene TRBV5-1; tentatively, D is TRBD1 or TRBD2 (5 bases each). Deletions cut 4 bases from V and 6 bases from J, with 17 bases between. Germline CDR1 is SGHRS and CDR2 is YFSETQ. The CDR3 has 15 residues.

The J gene is TRBJ2-7, the V gene TRBV15; the D gene is possibly TRBD2 (7 bases). There are 13 residues in the CDR3. Trimming removed 4 bases from V and 2 bases from J, with 9 bases in between. The germline V gene has CDR1 LNHNV and CDR2 YYDKDF (reference sequence). CDR3 bases: TGTGCCACCAGCATGGGGGGGCCCTACGAGCAGTACTTC. Protein product: CATSMGGPYEQYF.

This chain connects TRBV7-3 to TRBJ2-3; 7 bases match TRBD1. The CDR3 totals 13 residues. Germline lookup yields CDR1 SGHTA and CDR2 FQGTGA. The J segment lost 7 bases and the V segment lost 4 bases, leaving 5 bases of the junction unmatched. The CDR3 DNA reads as TGTGCCAGCAGCTCAGGGGGAGTGAATACGCAGTATTTT. Its protein product is CASSSGGVNTQYF.

The chain is built from TRBV9 and TRBJ2-7; TRBD2 is a possible D gene (6 bases). CDR1 and CDR2 from the germline V gene are SGDLS and YYNGEE. This CDR3 spans 13 amino acids. Trimming pared 4 bases from V and 4 bases from J, leaving 12 bases between. The CDR3 loop reads CASSSGLIYEQYF. The CDR3 DNA reads TGTGCCAGCAGCTCGGGACTGATATACGAGCAGTACTTC.

As regards this clone: The same CDR3 arises from other DNA sequences in this sample as well. The chain joins TRBV29-1 to TRBJ2-1; no definite D call. Germline loops: CDR1 SQVTM, CDR2 ANQGSEA. The CDR3 contains 11 residues. V lost 5 bases to trimming and J lost 3 bases, with 5 bases between them. The CDR3 region has the DNA TGCAGCGTTCGGGTCTACAATGAGCAGTTCTTC. This gives the protein CSVRVYNEQFF.

V is TRBV27 and J is TRBJ2-7; the match to TRBD2 covers 14 bases. Per germline, CDR1 MNHEY and CDR2 SMNVEV (reference sequence). V was clipped by 6 bases and J by 7 bases; unmatched bases: 8. This CDR3 has 15 residues. The CDR3 coding sequence is TGTGCCAGCAGCCGACTAGCGGGAGGGCCGGGAGAGCAGTACTTC. Residues: CASSRLAGGPGEQYF.

V gene TRBV5-1 combines with J gene TRBJ2-7, with D uncertain. CDR3 size: 14 residues. Germline lookup yields CDR1 SGHRS and CDR2 YFSETQ. With 5 bases removed from V and 6 bases from J, the gap between germline ends came to 18 bases. The CDR3 sequence: CASRVQDFYGEQYF. The CDR3 region has the DNA TGCGCCAGCAGGGTGCAGGATTTCTACGGCGAGCAGTACTTC.

As for this clone: A read error is the likely source, as a far larger clone sits one nucleotide away. Other DNA sequences of this sample code for an identical CDR3. V gene TRBV1 combines with J gene TRBJ1-1; the DNA was not used to check the table's D call, TRBD1. TRBV1 constitutes a pseudogene. The CDR3 totals 15 residues. CDR3 sequence: CTSSQEDRENTEAFF. The CDR3 bases are TGCACCAGCAGCCAAGAAGACAGGGAGAACACCGAAGCTTTCTTT.

This clone came up once. Possible read error: a much larger clone is one base away. The V gene is TRBV9, the J gene TRBJ1-5, with a tentative D call TRBD1 (6 bases). This CDR3 contains 15 residues. Germline V CDR1 and CDR2: SGDLS, YYNGEE. CDR3 bases: TGTGCCAGCAGCCGCGCAGGGGAACCCAATCAGTCCCAGCATTTT. As protein: CASSRAGEPNQSQHF.

Here the CDR3 reads CASSGGSGNTIYF. DNA of the CDR3: TGTGCCAGCAGTGGGGGCTCTGGAAACACCATATATTTT. The rearrangement uses TRBV2 and TRBJ1-3; unclear D gene. CDR3 length: 13 amino acids. CDR1 and CDR2 from the germline V gene are SNHLY and FYNNEI. The V end was cut by 4 bases, the J end by 0 bases, with 4 bases between.

This clone was seen only a few times. Germline and junction disagree at one end, which may indicate a read error. The V call is TRBV7-9, the J call TRBJ1-1; D call uncertain. CDR3 length equals 15 residues. Per germline, CDR1 SEHNR and CDR2 FQNEAQ (reference sequence). The CDR3 loop reads CASTGGFGLNTEAFF. CDR3 sequence (DNA): TGTGCCAGCACCGGCGGGTTTGGACTGAATACTGAAGCTTTCTTT.

This clone has a count of ten or more. This rearrangement joins TRBV11-2 to TRBJ1-4; unclear D gene. Germline loops: CDR1 SGHAT, CDR2 FQNNGV. This CDR3 is built from 14 residues. The V end lost 5 bases, the J end lost 8 bases, and 15 bases lay between the germline ends. In DNA, the CDR3 is TGTGCCAGCAGCCGGGGATATCAAGGGGAAAAACTGTTTTTT. The encoded protein is CASSRGYQGEKLFF.

This chain uses TRBV2 with TRBJ1-2, with unresolved D. The CDR3 consists of 14 residues. The V gene's germline CDR1 is SNHLY and CDR2 FYNNEI. Trimming took off 4 bases at V and 7 bases at J, with 16 bases between the two ends. The CDR3, as DNA: TGTGCCAGCAGTGTAATTGCGGGGATTTTTGGCTACACCTTC. It is translated as CASSVIAGIFGYTF. The whole variable domain, remainder taken from reference TRBV2 and TRBJ1-2, is EPEVTQTPSHQVTQMGQEVILRCVPISNHLYFYWYRQILGQKVEFLVSFYNNEISEKSEIFDDQFSVERPDGSNFTLKIRSTKLEDSAMYFCASSVIAGIFGYTFGSGTRLTVV.

The chain is built from TRBV4-3 and TRBJ2-1; D remains unclear. Per germline, CDR1 LGHNA and CDR2 YSLEER. The V end was cut by 1 base, the J end by 4 bases, with 5 bases between. The CDR3 covers 13 residues. The CDR3 nucleotides read TGCGCCAGCAGCCAAGGGAAATACAATGAGCAGTTCTTC. It is translated as CASSQGKYNEQFF.